The 2 T cell receptor beta chains presented below share a single source sample, sequenced in a study of T cells in Graves' hyperthyroidism and ophthalmopathy. From RNA transcripts, TCR beta CDR3 regions were amplified. The study used the HTBI primer set for a first-round RT-PCR of the TCR CDR3. TCRdb re-called the multiplex PCR reads with MiXCR, one entry per CDR3 protein. Of 550,000 to 600,000 distinct CDR3 sequences in the sample, around 17% were seen once. The source material was blood. The receptor source for this set is a woman aged 18-29 years with Graves' hyperthyroidism.

Only a few counts were recorded for this clonotype. This chain connects TRBV7-6 to TRBJ1-6, with D maybe TRBD1 (5 bases). The CDR3 runs to 19 residues. Germline values: CDR1 SGHVS, CDR2 FNYEAQ. The V gene lost 5 bases and the J gene lost 0 bases, with 20 bases spanning the gap. This CDR3 is CASSKDGSGSSSYNSPLHF. CDR3 sequence (DNA): TGTGCCAGCAGCAAAGACGGGTCAGGGTCGAGCTCCTATAATTCACCCCTCCACTTT.

The V and J genes are TRBV7-9 and TRBJ2-7; D possibly corresponds to TRBD1 (5 bases). CDR1 is SEHNR, CDR2 FQNEAQ, per germline (reference sequence). Trimming stripped 2 bases from V and 3 bases from J, with 8 bases between. The CDR3 covers 13 residues. For the CDR3, the DNA is TGTGCCAGCAGCTTATTTCAGGGCTACGAGCAGTACTTC. Protein: CASSLFQGYEQYF.